This TCR beta chain comes out of a study of technical replicates of blood from a few donors. The assay was immunoSEQ multiplex PCR, and TCRdb's table has in-frame clones only and misses some. The sample shows 70,000 to 90,000 clones, roughly 94% of them seen only once. V lost 3 bases to trimming and J lost 5 bases, with 16 bases between them. Germline V gene lookup returns CDR1 GTSNPN and CDR2 SVGIG (reference sequence). The CDR3 runs 14 residues. This clone is a singleton in its sample. This clonotype originated in a human donor in good health. Sequencing used T cells isolated from PBMCs. The rearrangement joins TRBV30 to TRBJ2-5, with D possibly being TRBD1 (5 bases). The CDR3 DNA reads TGTGCCTGGAGCACAGGACATTTAGGGGAGACCCAGTACTTC. Translation gives CAWSTGHLGETQYF.